This T cell receptor (beta chain) was captured in a study of Graves' ophthalmopathy and Graves' hyperthyroidism. Germline-derived CDR1 and CDR2 are LGHDT and YNNKEL (reference sequence). Trimming cost V 7 bases and J 2 bases, with 11 bases left between them. The CDR3 runs to 13 residues. Diagnosis used clinical symptoms, serum thyroxine, TRAb, thyroid ultrasound and orbital computed tomography. The authors amplified TCR beta CDR3 regions, and they did so from RNA transcripts for repertoire sequencing. HTBI-primed first-round RT-PCR preceded second-round multiplex PCR. TCRdb re-analysed the multiplex PCR reads in MiXCR, keeping a single row per CDR3 protein. The data hold about 220,000 distinct CDR3 sequences, with around a fifth observed a single time. Study results and limitations: Also, most clonotypes expanded in the thyroid above 0.001 frequency appeared in blood.

Comments on this clonotype: Its target is not known.

The chain links TRBV3-1 to TRBJ1-2; D is undetermined. This sequence originates from a woman in her fifties or sixties with Graves' ophthalmopathy. Material for sequencing was peripheral blood. The CDR3 DNA reads TGTGCCAGCACCTCGCCCCTGAACTATGGCTACACCTTC. This sequence encodes CASTSPLNYGYTF.